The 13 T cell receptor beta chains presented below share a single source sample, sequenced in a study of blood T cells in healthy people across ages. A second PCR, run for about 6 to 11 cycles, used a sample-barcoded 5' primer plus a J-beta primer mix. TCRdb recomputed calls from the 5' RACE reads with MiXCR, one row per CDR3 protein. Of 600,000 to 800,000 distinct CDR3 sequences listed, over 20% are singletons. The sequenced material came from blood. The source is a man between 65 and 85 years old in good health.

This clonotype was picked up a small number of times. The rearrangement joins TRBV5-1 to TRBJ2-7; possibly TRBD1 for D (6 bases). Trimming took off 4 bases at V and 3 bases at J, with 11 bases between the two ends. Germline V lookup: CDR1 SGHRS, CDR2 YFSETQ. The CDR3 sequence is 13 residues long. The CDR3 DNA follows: TGCGCCAGCAGCGTCACAGGGAACTACGAGCAGTACTTC. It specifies CASSVTGNYEQYF.

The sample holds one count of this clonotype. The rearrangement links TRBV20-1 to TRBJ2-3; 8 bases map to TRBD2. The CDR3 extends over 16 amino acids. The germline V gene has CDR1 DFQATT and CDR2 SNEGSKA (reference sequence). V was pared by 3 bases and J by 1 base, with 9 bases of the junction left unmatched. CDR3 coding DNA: TGCAGTGCTAGGCCCGTAGCGGGGTCTGGCACAGATACGCAGTATTTT. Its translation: CSARPVAGSGTDTQYF.

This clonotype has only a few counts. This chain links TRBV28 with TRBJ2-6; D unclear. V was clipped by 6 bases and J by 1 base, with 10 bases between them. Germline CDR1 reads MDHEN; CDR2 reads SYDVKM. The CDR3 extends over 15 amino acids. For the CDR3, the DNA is TGTGCCAGCAGCCTAAGCCATTCTGGGGCCAACGTCCTGACTTTC. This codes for CASSLSHSGANVLTF.

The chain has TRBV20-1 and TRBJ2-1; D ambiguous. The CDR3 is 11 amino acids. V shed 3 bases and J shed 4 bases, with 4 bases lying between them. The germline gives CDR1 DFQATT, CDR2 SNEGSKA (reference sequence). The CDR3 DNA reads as TGCAGTGCTAGTGATTACAATGAGCAGTTCTTC. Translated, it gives CSASDYNEQFF.

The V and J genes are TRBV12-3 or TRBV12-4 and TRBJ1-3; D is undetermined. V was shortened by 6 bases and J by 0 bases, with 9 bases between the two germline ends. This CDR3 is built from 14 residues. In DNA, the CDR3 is TGTGCCAGCAGGTTGACGGACTCTGGAAACACCATATATTTT. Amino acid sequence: CASRLTDSGNTIYF.

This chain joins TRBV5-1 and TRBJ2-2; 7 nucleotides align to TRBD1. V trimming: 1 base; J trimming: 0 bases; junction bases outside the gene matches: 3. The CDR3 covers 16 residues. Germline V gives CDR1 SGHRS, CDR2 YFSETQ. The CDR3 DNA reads TGCGCCAGCAGCTTGACCGGGACAGCGAACACCGGGGAGCTGTTTTTT. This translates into CASSLTGTANTGELFF. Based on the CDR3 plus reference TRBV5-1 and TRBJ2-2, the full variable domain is KAGVTQTPRYLIKTRGQQVTLSCSPISGHRSVSWYQQTPGQGLQFLFEYFSETQRNKGNFPGRFSGRQFSNSRSEMNVSTLELGDSALYLCASSLTGTANTGELFFGEGSRLTVL.

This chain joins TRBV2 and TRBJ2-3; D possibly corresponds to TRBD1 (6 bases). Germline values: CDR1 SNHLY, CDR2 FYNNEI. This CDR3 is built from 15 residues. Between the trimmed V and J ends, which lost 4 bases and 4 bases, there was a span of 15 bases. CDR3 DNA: TGTGCCAGCAGTGTTTACAGGGATGGTGCAGATACGCAGTATTTT. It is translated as CASSVYRDGADTQYF. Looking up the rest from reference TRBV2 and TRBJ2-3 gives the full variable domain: EPEVTQTPSHQVTQMGQEVILRCVPISNHLYFYWYRQILGQKVEFLVSFYNNEISEKSEIFDDQFSVERPDGSNFTLKIRSTKLEDSAMYFCASSVYRDGADTQYFGPGTRLTVL.

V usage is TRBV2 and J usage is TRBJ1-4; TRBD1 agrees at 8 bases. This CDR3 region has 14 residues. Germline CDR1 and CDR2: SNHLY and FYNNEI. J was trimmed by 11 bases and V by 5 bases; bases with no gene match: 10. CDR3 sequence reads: CASSLLGQGDKLFF. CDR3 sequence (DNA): TGTGCCAGCAGTTTATTAGGACAGGGAGATAAACTGTTTTTT. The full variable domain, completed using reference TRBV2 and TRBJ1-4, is EPEVTQTPSHQVTQMGQEVILRCVPISNHLYFYWYRQILGQKVEFLVSFYNNEISEKSEIFDDQFSVERPDGSNFTLKIRSTKLEDSAMYFCASSLLGQGDKLFFGSGTQLSVL.

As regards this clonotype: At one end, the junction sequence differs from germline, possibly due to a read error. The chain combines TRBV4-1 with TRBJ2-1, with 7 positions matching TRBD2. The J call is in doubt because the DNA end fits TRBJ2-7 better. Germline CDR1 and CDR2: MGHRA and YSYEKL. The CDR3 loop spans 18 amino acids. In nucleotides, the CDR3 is TGCGCCAGCAGCCATTCCGAACGGGGTCGGGAGGAAGACTACGGGCAGTACTTC. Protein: CASSHSERGREEDYGQYF.

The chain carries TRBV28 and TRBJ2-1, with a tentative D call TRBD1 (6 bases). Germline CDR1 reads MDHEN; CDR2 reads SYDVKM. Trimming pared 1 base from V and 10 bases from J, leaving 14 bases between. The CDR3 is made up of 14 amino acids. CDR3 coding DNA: TGTGCCAGCAGTTTATATACAGGGAAATCGGAGCAGTTCTTC. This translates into CASSLYTGKSEQFF. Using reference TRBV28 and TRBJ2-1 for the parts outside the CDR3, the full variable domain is DVKVTQSSRYLVKRTGEKVFLECVQDMDHENMFWYRQDPGLGLRLIYFSYDVKMKEKGDIPEGYSVSREKKERFSLILESASTNQTSMYLCASSLYTGKSEQFFGPGTRLTVL.

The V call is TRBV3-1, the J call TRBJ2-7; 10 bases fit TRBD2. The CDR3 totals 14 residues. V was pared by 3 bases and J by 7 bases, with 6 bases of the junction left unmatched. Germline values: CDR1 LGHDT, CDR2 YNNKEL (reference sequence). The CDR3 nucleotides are TGTGCCAGCAGCCACCTAGCGGGAGTGAATGAGCAGTACTTC. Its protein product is CASSHLAGVNEQYF.

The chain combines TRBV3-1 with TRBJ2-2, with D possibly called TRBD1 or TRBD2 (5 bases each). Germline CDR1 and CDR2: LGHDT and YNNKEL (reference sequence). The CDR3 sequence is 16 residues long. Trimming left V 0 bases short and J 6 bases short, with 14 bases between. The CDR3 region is CASSQEGAGSAGELFF. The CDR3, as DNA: TGTGCCAGCAGCCAAGAAGGGGCAGGGAGTGCCGGGGAGCTGTTTTTT.

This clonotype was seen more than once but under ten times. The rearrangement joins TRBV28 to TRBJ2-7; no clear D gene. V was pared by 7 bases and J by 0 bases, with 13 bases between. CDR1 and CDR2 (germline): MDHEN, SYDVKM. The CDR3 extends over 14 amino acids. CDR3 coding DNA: TGTGCCAGCAAAGAAGGACGGAGCTCCTACGAGCAGTACTTC. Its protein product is CASKEGRSSYEQYF.